This T cell receptor beta chain was identified in a study of identical twins. The V end lost 2 bases, the J end lost 5 bases, and 12 bases lay between the germline ends. The CDR3 covers 14 residues. The V gene's germline CDR1 is MNHEY and CDR2 SMNVEV (reference sequence). There are a few counts of this clonotype. Via MiXCR, TCRdb re-called the 5' RACE reads, giving one row per CDR3 protein. The sample carries a few hundred thousand distinct CDR3 sequences, roughly 9.9% recorded once. A further study also used this sample, focusing on yellow fever vaccine responses in identical twins.

Sequenced: PBMCs. V and J are TRBV27 and TRBJ2-5; a weak D match, TRBD1 (6 bases). This clonotype originated in a young woman in good health. Here the CDR3 DNA reads TGTGCCAGCAGTTTACAAGCAAGGGGGGAGACCCAGTACTTC. It is translated as CASSLQARGETQYF.